These 18 T cell receptor beta chains came from one sample sequenced in a study of blood T cell repertoires in COVID-19. The table came from immunoSEQ multiplex PCR; TCRdb's copy has only in-frame clones and leaves some out. The sample yields approximately 180,000 clones, roughly 87% seen once. The sample was peripheral blood. Source of these receptors: a woman in her sixties or seventies with acute or convalescent COVID-19.

This rearrangement joins TRBV9 to TRBJ2-2; TRBD2 agrees at 12 bases. The CDR3 covers 15 residues. The germline CDR1 and CDR2 sequences are SGDLS and YYNGEE. V lost 6 bases to trimming and J lost 3 bases; unmatched junction nucleotides: 3. The CDR3 protein is CASTTSGGHTGELFF. Written as DNA, the CDR3 is TGTGCCAGCACAACTAGCGGGGGGCACACCGGGGAGCTGTTTTTT.

This clone was found once. V and J are TRBV28 and TRBJ2-3; the D gene is possibly TRBD1 (5 bases). Germline V gene lookup returns CDR1 MDHEN and CDR2 SYDVKM. The V end was cut by 6 bases, the J end by 2 bases, with 15 bases between. This CDR3 has 15 amino acids. The CDR3 loop is CASSQSGIYTDTQYF. For the CDR3, the DNA is TGTGCCAGCAGCCAGTCAGGGATTTACACAGATACGCAGTATTTT.

The chain couples TRBV2 to TRBJ2-1, with 13 bases that match TRBD2. V shed 3 bases, J shed 4 bases, and the junction held 9 bases outside the gene matches. Germline values: CDR1 SNHLY, CDR2 FYNNEI. The CDR3 length is 18 residues. The CDR3 sequence is CASSEWGLAGTLYNEQFF. CDR3 DNA: TGTGCCAGCAGTGAGTGGGGACTAGCGGGAACCCTGTACAATGAGCAGTTCTTC.

The chain joins TRBV7-9 to TRBJ1-1, with 9 bases lining up with TRBD1. The CDR3 totals 14 residues. Trimming removed 3 bases from V and 3 bases from J; junction bases left unmatched: 2. CDR1 is SEHNR and CDR2 is FQNEAQ in the germline V gene (reference sequence). The CDR3 sequence: CASSFGQGHTEAFF. The CDR3, as DNA: TGTGCCAGCAGCTTCGGACAGGGGCACACTGAAGCTTTCTTT.

The CDR3 loop is CATGLAGGAAGELFF. The CDR3 DNA reads as TGTGCCACAGGACTAGCGGGGGGCGCGGCCGGGGAGCTGTTTTTT. The rearrangement uses TRBV19 and TRBJ2-2; 14 nucleotides match TRBD2. Trimming at V came to 10 bases and at J to 6 bases, leaving 7 bases not matched to a gene. This CDR3 is built from 15 residues. The germline gives CDR1 LNHDA, CDR2 SQIVND (reference sequence).

The chain combines TRBV28 with TRBJ1-6; 8 bases are a match to TRBD1. Trimming removed 6 bases from V and 10 bases from J; junction bases left unmatched: 8. CDR1 and CDR2 from the germline V gene are MDHEN and SYDVKM. The CDR3 runs 14 residues. CDR3 sequence: CASSHRTGWSPLHF. Written as DNA, the CDR3 is TGTGCCAGCAGCCACCGGACAGGGTGGTCACCCCTCCACTTT.

V is TRBV30 and J is TRBJ1-1, with D tentatively TRBD1 (5 bases). CDR1 and CDR2 (germline): GTSNPN, SVGIG (reference sequence). This CDR3 has 13 amino acids. Trimming took off 4 bases at V and 8 bases at J, with 17 bases between the two ends. The CDR3 region is CAWTTLDGAEAFF. CDR3 bases: TGTGCCTGGACCACCCTCGATGGGGCCGAAGCTTTCTTT.

V is TRBV4-3 and J is TRBJ2-3; D is possibly TRBD2 (7 bases). This CDR3 spans 20 amino acids. CDR1 LGHNA and CDR2 YSLEER come from the germline V gene. Trimming removed 0 bases at V and 6 bases at J, with 28 bases between. The CDR3 loop is CASSQEKAHIGGQFVDTQYF. CDR3 nucleotides: TGCGCCAGCAGCCAAGAAAAAGCCCACATCGGGGGGCAATTCGTGGATACGCAGTATTTT.

This clone was found a few times. The V and J genes are TRBV30 and TRBJ1-1; possible D gene TRBD1, 5 bases. The ends were cut back, 2 bases at V and 3 bases at J, with 10 bases in the middle. The CDR3 loop spans 13 amino acids. The germline gives CDR1 GTSNPN, CDR2 SVGIG (reference sequence). Here the CDR3 reads CAWSLRGYTEAFF. CDR3 nucleotide sequence: TGTGCCTGGAGTTTAAGGGGTTACACTGAAGCTTTCTTT.

The chain is built from TRBV6-1 and TRBJ1-5; D gene unclear. The CDR3 is 15 residues long. Trimming took 2 bases from V and 1 from J, leaving 9 bases between them. The germline V gene has CDR1 MNHNS and CDR2 SASEGT. The CDR3 is CASSEYHRSNQPQHF. CDR3 DNA sequence: TGTGCCAGCAGTGAATATCACAGAAGCAATCAGCCCCAGCATTTT.

This clone came up once. This chain uses TRBV2 with TRBJ2-5; a weak D match, TRBD1 (6 bases). V lost 3 bases to trimming and J lost 5 bases, with 16 bases between them. The CDR3 spans 15 residues. CDR1 is SNHLY, CDR2 FYNNEI, per germline. The DNA of the CDR3 is TGTGCCAGCAGTGAGGGGGCAGGGGAAGGGGAGACCCAGTACTTC. This sequence encodes CASSEGAGEGETQYF.

The V call is TRBV23-1, the J call TRBJ1-2; D call uncertain. TRBV23-1 is flagged as an ORF with uncertain function. The CDR3 runs to 13 residues. Between the trimmed V and J ends, which lost 3 bases and 8 bases, there was a span of 13 bases. CDR3 sequence reads: CASSQPLSHGYTF. In DNA, the CDR3 is TGCGCCAGCAGTCAGCCACTGAGTCACGGCTACACCTTC.

This clone was observed once. This rearrangement joins TRBV6-2 or TRBV6-3 to TRBJ2-7; 9 bases align to TRBD1. CDR3 size: 14 residues. Per germline, CDR1 MNHEY and CDR2 SVGEGT. V lost 5 bases, J lost 7 bases, and 9 bases stayed unmatched. The CDR3: CASSTNRGHREQYF. CDR3 bases: TGTGCCAGCAGTACCAACAGGGGGCATAGGGAGCAGTACTTC.

This chain uses TRBV30 with TRBJ1-1; no firm D call. The germline CDR1 and CDR2 sequences are GTSNPN and SVGIG (reference sequence). Trimming cost V 0 bases and J 1 base, with 6 bases left between them. This CDR3 is 13 amino acids long. CDR3 coding DNA: TGTGCCTGGAGTGTGTTAGAGAACACTGAAGCTTTCTTT. Protein sequence: CAWSVLENTEAFF. Together with reference TRBV30 and TRBJ1-1, the CDR3 gives the full variable domain: SQTIHQWPATLVQPVGSPLSLECTVEGTSNPNLYWYRQAAGRGLQLLFYSVGIGQISSEVPQNLSASRPQDRQFILSSKKLLLSDSGFYLCAWSVLENTEAFFGQGTRLTVV.

In this sample, this clone turned up many times. The chain combines TRBV28 with TRBJ1-2; the match to TRBD1 covers 7 bases. V lost 2 bases and J lost 5; bases outside the gene matches: 2. The CDR3 contains 13 residues. Germline V gene lookup returns CDR1 MDHEN and CDR2 SYDVKM. The CDR3 sequence is CASSLQGEYGYTF. CDR3 DNA sequence: TGTGCCAGCAGTTTACAGGGGGAATATGGCTACACCTTC.

The V and J genes are TRBV19 and TRBJ2-2, with D unclear. The CDR3 runs to 15 residues. Trimming took 1 base from V and 4 from J, leaving 10 bases between them. Germline CDR1 and CDR2: LNHDA and SQIVND (reference sequence). CDR3 in amino acids: CASSIGLRGTGELFF. For the CDR3, the DNA is TGTGCCAGTAGTATAGGGCTCCGCGGCACCGGGGAGCTGTTTTTT.

The J gene is TRBJ2-5, the V gene TRBV29-1, with D perhaps matching TRBD2 (5 bases). Germline V lookup: CDR1 SQVTM, CDR2 ANQGSEA. The CDR3 has 13 amino acids. The ends were cut back, 2 bases at V and 1 base at J, with 8 bases in the middle. CDR3 bases: TGCAGCGTTGAACGGGATCTCCAAGAGACCCAGTACTTC. It yields the protein CSVERDLQETQYF.

The CDR3: CASGDRDRVTYEQYF. In DNA, the CDR3 is TGCGCCAGCGGAGACCGGGACAGGGTTACCTACGAGCAGTACTTC. This chain joins TRBV5-1 and TRBJ2-7, with TRBD1 identical over 9 bases. The germline CDR1 and CDR2 sequences are SGHRS and YFSETQ. Trimming removed 7 bases from V and 2 bases from J; junction bases left unmatched: 10. The CDR3 runs 15 residues.